This T cell receptor (beta chain) was recovered during a study of naive and memory T cell subsets. In this sample, this clonotype turned up a few times. As yet, its antigen is unknown. Points from the study as a whole: Naive repertoires, especially CD8, held a few larger clonotypes, possibly memory cells re-expressing CD45RA. Between naive and memory subsets, TCR abundance power law exponents differed.

Both TRBC1 and TRBC2 were covered by a beta constant-region primer of two equimolar oligonucleotides. Ligated cDNA was amplified by four rounds of PCR with nested alpha and beta constant-region primers and SP2. The cDNA 3' end received a ligated single-stranded oligonucleotide carrying the SP2 primer and a 12-nucleotide UMI. TCRdb independently ran MiXCR on the UMI-ligation and nested PCR reads; one entry per CDR3 protein. The data hold 150,000 or so distinct CDR3 sequences, with roughly 23% observed a single time. CD4+ T cell IFNgamma after overnight CMV lysate exposure gave donor CMV status. Four subsets defined by CD45RA and CD27 were sorted after CD3, CD4, CD8 and live/dead staining. This receptor was identified in a human donor in good health. Material: naive CD4+ T cells from blood.

CDR3 nucleotides: TGTGCCAGCAGAGCCGGGGGGACAGGCTCCTACGAGCAGTACTTC. Its protein is CASRAGGTGSYEQYF. This chain connects TRBV28 to TRBJ2-7; D perhaps matches TRBD1 (8 bases). Germline-derived CDR1 and CDR2 are MDHEN and SYDVKM. The CDR3 is 15 residues long. The germline V and J ends were trimmed by 6 bases and 0 bases, with 15 bases remaining between them.